The clone carrying this TCR beta chain was observed at least ten times. V dropped 2 bases and J dropped 1; count of bases not matched to a gene: 1. The CDR3 totals 15 residues. Per germline, CDR1 MNHNY and CDR2 SVGAGI (reference sequence). Drawn from each donor were ten milliliters of peripheral blood. Then a second PCR, running about 6 to 11 cycles, was carried out with a sample-barcoded 5' primer and a J-beta primer mix. TCRdb fed the 5' RACE reads into MiXCR, producing one record per CDR3 protein. There are around 900,000 distinct CDR3 sequences in the sample; 29% occur only once, and roughly a sixth lies in the top ten. This record belongs to a study of blood T cells in healthy people across ages.

The TCR comes from a woman older than 75 in good health. The rearrangement links TRBV6-6 to TRBJ2-7, with TRBD1 matching 11 bases. The sample was blood. CDR3 bases: TGTGCCAGCAGTTACGGGACAGGGGGTTCCTACGAGCAGTACTTC. Amino acids: CASSYGTGGSYEQYF.